This entry lists 16 T cell receptor beta chains sequenced from one sample in a study of blood T cell repertoires in COVID-19. Produced via immunoSEQ multiplex PCR; TCRdb's table is partial and in-frame only. The sample shows around 100,000 clones, 88% of them seen only once. Input material: peripheral blood. The receptors originated from a human donor in a cohort sampled during active COVID-19.

The rearrangement uses TRBV2 and TRBJ2-2; possible D gene TRBD1, 5 bases. CDR3 size: 16 residues. The V and J ends lost 7 bases and 0 bases respectively, with 15 bases between them. From germline, CDR1 is SNHLY and CDR2 FYNNEI. CDR3 residues: CASTQGYFANTGELFF. DNA of the CDR3: TGTGCCAGCACCCAGGGTTACTTCGCGAACACCGGGGAGCTGTTTTTT.

V is TRBV11-3 and J is TRBJ2-1; 8 bases agree with TRBD2. Germline assignment: CDR1 SGHNT and CDR2 YENEEA. The V gene end was trimmed by 1 base and the J gene end by 2 bases; junction bases not matched to a gene: 1. CDR3 length: 15 residues. The CDR3 here is CASSLAGGAYNEQFF. Written as DNA, the CDR3 is TGTGCCAGCAGCTTAGCCGGGGGGGCCTACAATGAGCAGTTCTTC.

The chain employs TRBV13 and TRBJ1-1; D might be TRBD1 (5 bases). The CDR3 is 15 residues long. The V and J ends lost 1 base and 4 bases respectively, with 13 bases between them. Germline assignment: CDR1 PRHDT and CDR2 FYEKMQ (reference sequence). This CDR3 reads CASSLEWGGTTEAFF. The CDR3 DNA sequence: TGTGCCAGCAGCTTAGAATGGGGGGGAACCACTGAAGCTTTCTTT.

The chain is built from TRBV27 and TRBJ1-5, with 8 bases identical to TRBD1. V lost 4 bases, J lost 7 bases, and 12 bases stayed unmatched. The V gene's germline CDR1 is MNHEY and CDR2 SMNVEV (reference sequence). The CDR3 is made up of 16 amino acids. The DNA of the CDR3 is TGTGCCAGCAGTTCGGACAGGGAGTCCTTAGGACAGCCCCAGCATTTT. Residues: CASSSDRESLGQPQHF.

The chain links TRBV18 to TRBJ1-2; no clear D gene. Germline V lookup: CDR1 KGHSH, CDR2 LQKENI. CDR3 size: 16 residues. The germline V and J ends were trimmed by 0 bases and 7 bases, with 18 bases remaining between them. The CDR3 nucleotides read TGTGCCAGCTCACCACCGGGCAGAGGGAGTGGATTTGGCTACACCTTC. Protein: CASSPPGRGSGFGYTF.

The gene calls are TRBV6-5 and TRBJ1-1; D is ambiguous. The germline V gene encodes CDR1 MNHEY and CDR2 SVGAGI. Trimming removed 7 bases from V and 0 bases from J, with 15 bases in between. The CDR3 consists of 15 residues. The CDR3 coding sequence is TGTGCCAGCACCCCCATGGTAGCTTTGAACACTGAAGCTTTCTTT. This encodes CASTPMVALNTEAFF.

J is TRBJ2-3 and V is TRBV5-4; maybe TRBD2 (6 bases). Germline loops: CDR1 SGHNT, CDR2 YYREEE (reference sequence). This CDR3 has 15 residues. Trimming cost V 4 bases and J 0 bases, with 12 bases left between them. CDR3 residues: CASSPRDGSTDTQYF. The DNA of the CDR3 is TGTGCCAGCAGCCCGCGGGACGGTAGCACAGATACGCAGTATTTT.

The chain uses TRBV19 and TRBJ2-6, with D perhaps TRBD1 (6 bases). CDR1 is LNHDA and CDR2 is SQIVND in the germline V gene (reference sequence). CDR3 size: 18 residues. V was shortened by 3 bases and J by 3 bases, with 18 bases between the two germline ends. The CDR3 DNA reads as TGTGCCAGTAGTATTCCCGGCAGGGGTGGATTTGGGGCCAACGTCCTGACTTTC. This sequence encodes CASSIPGRGGFGANVLTF.

V and J are TRBV6-5 and TRBJ2-2; 10 bases match TRBD2. Trimming cost V 6 bases and J 3 bases; bases outside gene matches: 1. CDR1 and CDR2 from the germline V gene are MNHEY and SVGAGI. This CDR3 has 14 residues. The CDR3 loop reads CASRGLAYTGELFF. The CDR3 DNA reads as TGTGCCAGCAGGGGACTAGCGTACACCGGGGAGCTGTTTTTT.

The chain employs TRBV5-6 and TRBJ2-5; D is uncertain. V shed 0 bases and J shed 5 bases, with 8 bases lying between them. Germline lookup yields CDR1 SGHDT and CDR2 YYEEEE. The CDR3 sequence is 13 residues long. CDR3 in DNA: TGTGCCAGCAGCTTGGACCCTGCGGAGACCCAGTACTTC. This translates into CASSLDPAETQYF.

This chain connects TRBV6-5 to TRBJ2-3, with 10 bases aligning to TRBD2. Looked up from germline, CDR1 is MNHEY and CDR2 is SVGAGI. V lost 6 bases, J lost 2 bases, and 5 bases stayed unmatched. The CDR3 runs to 15 residues. The CDR3 spells CASSPLAGATDTQYF. The DNA for the CDR3 is TGTGCCAGCAGCCCCCTAGCGGGGGCCACAGATACGCAGTATTTT.

The V and J genes are TRBV15 and TRBJ2-7, with D possibly matching TRBD2 (6 bases). In germline, CDR1 is LNHNV, CDR2 YYDKDF (reference sequence). Deletions cut 0 bases from V and 7 bases from J, with 7 bases between. The CDR3 has 12 amino acids. The CDR3 here is CATSREAGEQYF. The CDR3 DNA reads as TGTGCCACCAGCAGAGAGGCGGGGGAGCAGTACTTC.

The chain employs TRBV4-2 and TRBJ1-2; the D is unclear. The germline CDR1 and CDR2 sequences are LGHNA and YNFKEQ. The CDR3 totals 18 residues. Trimming left V 0 bases short and J 1 base short, with 18 bases between. In DNA form, the CDR3 reads TGTGCCAGCAGCCAAGAGGCGGTTAGCGCCCAAATTAACTATGGCTACACCTTC. Residues: CASSQEAVSAQINYGYTF.

J is TRBJ1-6 and V is TRBV30, with D perhaps TRBD1 (6 bases). The V end lost 4 bases, the J end lost 9 bases, and 10 bases lay between the germline ends. Germline V gives CDR1 GTSNPN, CDR2 SVGIG (reference sequence). CDR3 length: 12 residues. CDR3 nucleotide sequence: TGTGCCTGGACCACAGGGATTTCACCCCTCCACTTT. Translating gives CAWTTGISPLHF.

V gene TRBV5-1 combines with J gene TRBJ1-4, with D possibly matching TRBD1 (5 bases). Trimming shortened V by 3 bases and J by 6 bases, and 12 bases separated the two germline ends. The CDR3 is made up of 14 amino acids. The germline gives CDR1 SGHRS, CDR2 YFSETQ. As DNA, the CDR3 is TGCGCCAGCAGCTGGGGGAGGACGGATGAAAAACTGTTTTTT. Translation gives CASSWGRTDEKLFF.

This chain joins TRBV4-3 and TRBJ1-1, with TRBD1 matching 8 bases. The CDR3 has 15 residues. Germline V gives CDR1 LGHNA, CDR2 YSLEER. With V trimmed by 0 bases and J by 3 bases, 3 bases remained unmatched. This CDR3 is CASSQDTGGDTEAFF. The CDR3 nucleotides read TGCGCCAGCAGCCAAGACACAGGGGGGGACACTGAAGCTTTCTTT.